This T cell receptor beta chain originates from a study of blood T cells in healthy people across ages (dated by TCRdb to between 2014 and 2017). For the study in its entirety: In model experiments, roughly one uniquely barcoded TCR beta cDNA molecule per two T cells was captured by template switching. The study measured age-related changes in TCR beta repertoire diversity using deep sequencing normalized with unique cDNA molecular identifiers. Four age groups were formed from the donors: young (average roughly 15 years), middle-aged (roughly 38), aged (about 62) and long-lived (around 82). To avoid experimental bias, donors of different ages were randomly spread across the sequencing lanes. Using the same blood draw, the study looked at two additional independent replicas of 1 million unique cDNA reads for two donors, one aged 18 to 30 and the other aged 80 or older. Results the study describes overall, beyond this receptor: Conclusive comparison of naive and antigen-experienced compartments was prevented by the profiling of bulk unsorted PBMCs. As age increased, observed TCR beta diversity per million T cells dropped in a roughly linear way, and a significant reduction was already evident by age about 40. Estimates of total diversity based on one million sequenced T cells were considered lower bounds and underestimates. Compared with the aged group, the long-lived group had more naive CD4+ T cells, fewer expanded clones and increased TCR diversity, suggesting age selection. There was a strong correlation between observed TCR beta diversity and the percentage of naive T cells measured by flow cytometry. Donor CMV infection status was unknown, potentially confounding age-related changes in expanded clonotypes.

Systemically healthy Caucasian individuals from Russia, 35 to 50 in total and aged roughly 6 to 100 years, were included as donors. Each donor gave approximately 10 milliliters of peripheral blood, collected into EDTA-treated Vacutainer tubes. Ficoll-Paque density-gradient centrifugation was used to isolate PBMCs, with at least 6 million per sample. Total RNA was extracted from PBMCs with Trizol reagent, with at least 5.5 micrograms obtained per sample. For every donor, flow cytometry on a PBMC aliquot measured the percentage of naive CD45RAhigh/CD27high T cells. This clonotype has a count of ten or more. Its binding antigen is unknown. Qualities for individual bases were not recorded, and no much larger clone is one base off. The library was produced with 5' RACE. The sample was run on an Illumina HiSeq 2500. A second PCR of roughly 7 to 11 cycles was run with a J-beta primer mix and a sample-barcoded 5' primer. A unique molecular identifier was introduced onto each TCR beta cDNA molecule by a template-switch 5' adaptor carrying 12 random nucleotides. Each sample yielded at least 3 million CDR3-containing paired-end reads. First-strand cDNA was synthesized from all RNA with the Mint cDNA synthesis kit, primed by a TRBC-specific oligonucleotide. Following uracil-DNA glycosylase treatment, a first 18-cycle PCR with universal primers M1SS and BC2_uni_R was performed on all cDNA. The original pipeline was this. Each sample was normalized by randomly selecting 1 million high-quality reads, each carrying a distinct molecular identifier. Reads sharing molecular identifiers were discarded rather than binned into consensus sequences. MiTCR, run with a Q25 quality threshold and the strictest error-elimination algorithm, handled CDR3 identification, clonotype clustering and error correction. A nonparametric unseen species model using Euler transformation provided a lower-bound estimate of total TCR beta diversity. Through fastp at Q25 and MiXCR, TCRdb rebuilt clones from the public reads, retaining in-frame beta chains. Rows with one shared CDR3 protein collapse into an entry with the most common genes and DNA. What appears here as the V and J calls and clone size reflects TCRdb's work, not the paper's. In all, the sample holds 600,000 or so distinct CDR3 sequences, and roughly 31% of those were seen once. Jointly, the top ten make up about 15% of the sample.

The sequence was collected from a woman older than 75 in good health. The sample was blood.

The DNA is as follows: TGTGCCAGCAGCTTGACTAGCGGGGTAGGCAATGAGCAGTTCTTC. It is translated as CASSLTSGVGNEQFF. The chain was built from TRBV7-2 and TRBJ2-1; 11 bases in between match TRBD2. Germline trimming: 3 bases from V, 6 bases from J; junction bases outside gene matches: 4. CDR1 and CDR2 are drawn from the germline V gene: SGHTA, FQGNSA. From the cysteine up to the phenylalanine, the CDR3 has a length of 15 residues. Of the read, only the CDR3 DNA is kept; its 45 bases are in frame from base 1.